The T cell receptor beta chain described here comes from a study of T cell changes during pregnancy in multiple sclerosis. Sequenced by immunoSEQ multiplex PCR; TCRdb stores in-frame clones only, minus some. The repertoire has 25,000 to 35,000 clones, roughly nine tenths of them found once; the top ten carry around 6.9%. Germline-derived CDR1 and CDR2 are SGHVS and FQNEAQ. After removal of 2 bases from V and 2 bases from J, the junction contained 13 bases not matched to a gene. The CDR3 has 19 residues. V is TRBV7-8 and J is TRBJ2-3; TRBD2 aligns across 10 bases. Specimen: CD8+ T cells from peripheral blood mononuclear cells, collected in the second trimester of pregnancy. This TCR derives from a female donor with multiple sclerosis, enrolled in a pregnancy study. In DNA form, the CDR3 reads TGTGCCAGCAGCTTAAAGTTTAGTTGGACTAGCGGACACACAGATACGCAGTATTTT. It encodes CASSLKFSWTSGHTDTQYF. Drawing the rest from reference TRBV7-8 and TRBJ2-3, the complete variable domain is GAGVSQSPRYKVAKRGQDVALRCDPISGHVSLFWYQQALGQGPEFLTYFQNEAQLDKSGLPSDRFFAERPEGSVSTLKIQRTQQEDSAVYLCASSLKFSWTSGHTDTQYFGPGTRLTVL.